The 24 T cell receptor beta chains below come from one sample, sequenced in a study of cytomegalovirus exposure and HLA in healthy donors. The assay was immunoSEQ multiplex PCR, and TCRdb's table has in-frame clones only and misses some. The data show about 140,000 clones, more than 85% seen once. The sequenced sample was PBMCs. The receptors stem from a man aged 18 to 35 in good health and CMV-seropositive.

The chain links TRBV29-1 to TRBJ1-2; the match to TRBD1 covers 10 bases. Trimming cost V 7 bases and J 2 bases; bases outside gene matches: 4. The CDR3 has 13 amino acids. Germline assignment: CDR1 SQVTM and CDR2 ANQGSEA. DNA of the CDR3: TGCAGCGCCAGGACAGGGGGAAACTATGGCTACACCTTC. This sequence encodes CSARTGGNYGYTF.

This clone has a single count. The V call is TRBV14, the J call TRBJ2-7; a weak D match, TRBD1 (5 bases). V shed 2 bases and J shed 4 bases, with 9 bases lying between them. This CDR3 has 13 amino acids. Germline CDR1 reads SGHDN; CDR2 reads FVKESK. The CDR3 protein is CASSQLQGYEQYF. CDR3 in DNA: TGTGCCAGCAGCCAACTTCAGGGTTACGAGCAGTACTTC.

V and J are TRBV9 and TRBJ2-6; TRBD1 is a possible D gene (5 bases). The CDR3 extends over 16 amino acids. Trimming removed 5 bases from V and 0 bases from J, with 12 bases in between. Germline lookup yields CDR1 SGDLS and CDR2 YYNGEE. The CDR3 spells CASSLSRASGANVLTF. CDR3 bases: TGTGCCAGCAGTCTATCCAGGGCCTCTGGGGCCAACGTCCTGACTTTC. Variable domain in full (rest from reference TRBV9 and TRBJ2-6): DSGVTQTPKHLITATGQRVTLRCSPRSGDLSVYWYQQSLDQGLQFLIQYYNGEERAKGNILERFSAQQFPDLHSELNLSSLELGDSALYFCASSLSRASGANVLTFGAGSRLTVL.

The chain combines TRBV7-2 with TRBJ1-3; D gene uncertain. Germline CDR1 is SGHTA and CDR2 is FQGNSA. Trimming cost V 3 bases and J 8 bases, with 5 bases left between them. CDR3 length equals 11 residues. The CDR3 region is CASSFRYTIYF. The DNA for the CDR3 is TGTGCCAGCAGCTTCCGGTACACCATATATTTT.

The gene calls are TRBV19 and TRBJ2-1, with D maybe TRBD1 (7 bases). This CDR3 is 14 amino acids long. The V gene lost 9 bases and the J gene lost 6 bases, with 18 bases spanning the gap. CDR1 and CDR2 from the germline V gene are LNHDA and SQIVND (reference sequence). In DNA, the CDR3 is TGTGCCAGCCATGAAACAGGGGAGGCCAATGAGCAGTTCTTC. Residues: CASHETGEANEQFF.

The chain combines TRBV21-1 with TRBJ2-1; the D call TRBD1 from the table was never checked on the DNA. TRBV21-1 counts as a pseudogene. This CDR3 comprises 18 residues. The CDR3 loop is CASTTPPAGYLSYNEQFF. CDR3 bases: TGTGCCAGCACCACTCCTCCCGCAGGGTATCTCTCCTACAATGAGCAGTTCTTC.

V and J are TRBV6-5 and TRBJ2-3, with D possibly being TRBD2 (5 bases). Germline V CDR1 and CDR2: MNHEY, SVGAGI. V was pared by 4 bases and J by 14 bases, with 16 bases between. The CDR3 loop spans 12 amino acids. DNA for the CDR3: TGTGCCAGCAGTTCGACCCGAGGTGAGGGGTATTTT. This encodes CASSSTRGEGYF.

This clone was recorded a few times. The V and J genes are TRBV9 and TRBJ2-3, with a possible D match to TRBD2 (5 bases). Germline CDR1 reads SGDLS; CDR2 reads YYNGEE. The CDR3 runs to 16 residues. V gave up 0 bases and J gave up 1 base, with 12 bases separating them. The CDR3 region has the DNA TGTGCCAGCAGCGTAGTAGGAGGTATAGGCACAGATACGCAGTATTTT. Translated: CASSVVGGIGTDTQYF.

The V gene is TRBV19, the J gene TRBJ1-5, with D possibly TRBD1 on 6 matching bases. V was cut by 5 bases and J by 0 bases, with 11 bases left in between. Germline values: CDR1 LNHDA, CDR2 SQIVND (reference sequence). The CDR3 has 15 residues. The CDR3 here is CASSPGVDSNQPQHF. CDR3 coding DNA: TGTGCCAGTAGTCCAGGGGTTGATAGCAATCAGCCCCAGCATTTT.

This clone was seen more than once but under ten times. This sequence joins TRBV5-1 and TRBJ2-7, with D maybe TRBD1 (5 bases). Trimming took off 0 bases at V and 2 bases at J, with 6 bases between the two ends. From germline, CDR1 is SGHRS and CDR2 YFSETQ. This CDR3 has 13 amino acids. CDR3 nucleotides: TGCGCCAGCAGCTTGGGGGGCCCCTACGAGCAGTACTTC. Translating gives CASSLGGPYEQYF.

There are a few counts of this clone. CDR3 sequence reads: CAISDPGRGNSPLHF. Here the CDR3 DNA reads TGTGCCATCAGTGACCCGGGGAGGGGCAATTCACCCCTCCACTTT. The rearrangement links TRBV10-3 to TRBJ1-6; tentatively, D is TRBD1 (5 bases). Germline CDR1 reads ENHRY; CDR2 reads SYGVKD. V lost 3 bases and J lost 7, with 13 bases in between. The CDR3 has 15 amino acids.

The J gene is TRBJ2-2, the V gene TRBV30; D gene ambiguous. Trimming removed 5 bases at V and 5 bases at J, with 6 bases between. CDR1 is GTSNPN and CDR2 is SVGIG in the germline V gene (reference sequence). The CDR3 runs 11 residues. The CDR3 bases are TGTGCCTGGGAGAGGACCGGGGAGCTGTTTTTT. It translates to CAWERTGELFF. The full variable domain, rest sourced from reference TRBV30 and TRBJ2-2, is SQTIHQWPATLVQPVGSPLSLECTVEGTSNPNLYWYRQAAGRGLQLLFYSVGIGQISSEVPQNLSASRPQDRQFILSSKKLLLSDSGFYLCAWERTGELFFGEGSRLTVL.

The CDR3 spells CASSEYRGGRQAFF. The CDR3 DNA follows: TGTGCCAGCAGTGAATACAGGGGAGGGCGGCAAGCTTTCTTT. The V gene is TRBV25-1, the J gene TRBJ1-1; tentative D call: TRBD1 (6 bases). Trimming took 0 bases from V and 9 from J, leaving 14 bases between them. CDR1 and CDR2 (germline): MGHDK, SYGVNS. The CDR3 is 14 amino acids. The whole variable domain, remainder taken from reference TRBV25-1 and TRBJ1-1, is EADIYQTPRYLVIGTGKKITLECSQTMGHDKMYWYQQDPGMELHLIHYSYGVNSTEKGDLSSESTVSRIRTEHFPLTLESARPSHTSQYLCASSEYRGGRQAFFGQGTRLTVV.

CDR3 sequence (DNA): TGTGCCTGGAGTACCAGCAGGGGAAGCGAGCAGTACTTC. Translation: CAWSTSRGSEQYF. The chain couples TRBV30 to TRBJ2-7; a possible D gene is TRBD1 (6 bases). V was cut by 2 bases and J by 6 bases, with 14 bases left in between. Germline CDR1 is GTSNPN and CDR2 is SVGIG (reference sequence). This CDR3 contains 13 residues.

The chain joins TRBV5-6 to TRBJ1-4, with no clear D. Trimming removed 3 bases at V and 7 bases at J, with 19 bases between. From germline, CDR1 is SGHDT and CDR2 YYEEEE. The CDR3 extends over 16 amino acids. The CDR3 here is CASSSEQLLQLEKLFF. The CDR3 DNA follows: TGTGCCAGCAGCTCTGAACAGCTCCTACAACTTGAAAAACTGTTTTTT.

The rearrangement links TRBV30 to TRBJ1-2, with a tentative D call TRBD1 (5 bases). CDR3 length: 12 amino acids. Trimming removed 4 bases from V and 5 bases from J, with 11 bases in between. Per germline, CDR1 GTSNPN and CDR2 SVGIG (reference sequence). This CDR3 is CAWTGGTYGYTF. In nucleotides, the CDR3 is TGTGCCTGGACGGGGGGGACTTATGGCTACACCTTC.

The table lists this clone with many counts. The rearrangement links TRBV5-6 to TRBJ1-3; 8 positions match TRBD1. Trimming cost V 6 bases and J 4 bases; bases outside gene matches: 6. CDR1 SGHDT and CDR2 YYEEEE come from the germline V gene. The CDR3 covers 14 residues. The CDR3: CASTMTGVGNTIYF. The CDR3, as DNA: TGTGCCAGCACCATGACAGGGGTAGGAAACACCATATATTTT.

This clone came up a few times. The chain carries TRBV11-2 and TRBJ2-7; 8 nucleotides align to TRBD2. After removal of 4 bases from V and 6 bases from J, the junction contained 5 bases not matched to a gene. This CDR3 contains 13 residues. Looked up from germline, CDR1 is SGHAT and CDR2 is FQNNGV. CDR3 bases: TGTGCCAGCAGCTCCCTTCGGGAGGGCGAGCAGTACTTC. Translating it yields CASSSLREGEQYF.

CDR3 residues: CASSLGGTGPFLAKNIQYF. For the CDR3, the DNA is TGTGCCAGCAGCTTAGGCGGGACAGGTCCTTTCCTAGCCAAAAACATTCAGTACTTC. The V gene is TRBV13, the J gene TRBJ2-4; 8 nucleotides match TRBD1. CDR3 size: 19 residues. Trimming at V came to 0 bases and at J to 0 bases, leaving 10 bases not matched to a gene. Per the germline V gene, CDR1 is PRHDT and CDR2 is FYEKMQ (reference sequence). The full variable domain, with the rest looked up from reference TRBV13 and TRBJ2-4, is AAGVIQSPRHLIKEKRETATLKCYPIPRHDTVYWYQQGPGQDPQFLISFYEKMQSDKGSIPDRFSAQQFSDYHSELNMSSLELGDSALYFCASSLGGTGPFLAKNIQYFGAGTRLSVL.

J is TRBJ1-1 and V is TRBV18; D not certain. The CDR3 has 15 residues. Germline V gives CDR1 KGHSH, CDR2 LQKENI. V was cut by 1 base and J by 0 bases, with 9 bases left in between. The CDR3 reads CASSPQGLLNTEAFF. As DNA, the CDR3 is TGTGCCAGCTCACCACAAGGACTGCTGAACACTGAAGCTTTCTTT. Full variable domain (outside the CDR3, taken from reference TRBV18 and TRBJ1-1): NAGVMQNPRHLVRRRGQEARLRCSPMKGHSHVYWYRQLPEEGLKFMVYLQKENIIDESGMPKERFSAEFPKEGPSILRIQQVVRGDSAAYFCASSPQGLLNTEAFFGQGTRLTVV.

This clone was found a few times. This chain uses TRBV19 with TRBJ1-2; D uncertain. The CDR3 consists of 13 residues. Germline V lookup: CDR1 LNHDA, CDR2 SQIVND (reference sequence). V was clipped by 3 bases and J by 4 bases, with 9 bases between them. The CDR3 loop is CASSMPERYGYTF. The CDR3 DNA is TGTGCCAGTAGTATGCCAGAGCGCTATGGCTACACCTTC.

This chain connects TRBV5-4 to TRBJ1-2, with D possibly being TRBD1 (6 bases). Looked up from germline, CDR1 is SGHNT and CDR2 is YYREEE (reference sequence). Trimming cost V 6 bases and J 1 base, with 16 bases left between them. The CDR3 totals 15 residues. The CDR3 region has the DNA TGTGCCAGCACCCTGCCAGGGGTTGGTAACTATGGCTACACCTTC. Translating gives CASTLPGVGNYGYTF.

The CDR3 region has the DNA TGTGCCAGCAGCTTGGGACAGACAACTAATGAAAAACTGTTTTTT. It translates to CASSLGQTTNEKLFF. The chain links TRBV5-4 to TRBJ1-4; D may be TRBD1 (5 bases). Trimming removed 0 bases from V and 0 bases from J, with 6 bases in between. The CDR3 is 15 residues long. Germline V lookup: CDR1 SGHNT, CDR2 YYREEE (reference sequence).

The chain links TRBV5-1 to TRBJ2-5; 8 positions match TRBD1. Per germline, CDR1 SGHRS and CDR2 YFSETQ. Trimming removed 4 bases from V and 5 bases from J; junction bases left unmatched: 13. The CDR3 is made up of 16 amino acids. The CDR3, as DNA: TGCGCCAGCAGCGCCCAGGGGGCGCCCCGAATGGAGACCCAGTACTTC. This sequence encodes CASSAQGAPRMETQYF.